This TCR beta chain was found in a study of T cell responses to AZD1222 COVID-19 vaccine. Using immunoSEQ multiplex PCR, the repertoire was profiled, and TCRdb retains in-frame clones only, with some absent. The repertoire holds 90,000 to 120,000 clones, 75% to 95% seen once, with 5% to 8% in the top ten. To note about this clone: Its antigen is unidentified.

Pooling was applied to second doses at about 4 or about 12 weeks. Findings and limits, study-wide: Baseline seropositives among AZD1222 recipients totaled only five to seven. Repertoires were obtained solely post-peak T cell response.

The sample here was peripheral blood, taken 28 days after the second AZD1222 dose. The sequence was collected from an adult who received the AZD1222 COVID-19 vaccine.

CDR3 DNA sequence: TGTGCCAGCAGCTTAGACGGGGTCCATGGCTACACCTTC. Translation: CASSLDGVHGYTF. The rearrangement links TRBV11-3 to TRBJ1-2; the D is unclear. The V end lost 0 bases, the J end lost 6 bases, and 8 bases lay between the germline ends. The CDR3 consists of 13 residues. Germline CDR1 is SGHNT and CDR2 is YENEEA.